This T cell receptor beta chain is from a study of blood T cells in healthy people across ages. General study findings and limits: Any conclusive comparison of naive versus antigen-experienced cells was prevented by using unsorted PBMCs. Across samples, TCR beta diversity tracked strongly with naive T cell percentage. Investigators viewed diversity estimates from one million T cells as underestimates, the study reported.

V lost 7 bases, J lost 8 bases, and 17 bases stayed unmatched. CDR1 SGHKS and CDR2 YYEKEE come from the germline V gene (reference sequence). The CDR3 contains 16 residues. Alongside a J-beta primer mix, a sample-barcoded 5' primer served in a second PCR lasting about 6 to 11 cycles. Carrying 12 random nucleotides, a template-switch adaptor labeled each individual cDNA molecule. TCRdb analysed the 5' RACE reads with MiXCR anew, one entry per CDR3 protein. The table records 1.5 million to 2 million distinct CDR3 sequences, over 25% of them present only once. This clonotype was seen many times. What it binds is unknown.

The receptor was derived from a woman in her twenties or thirties in good health. Sequencing was carried out using blood. This rearrangement joins TRBV5-5 to TRBJ2-1, with 8 bases that match TRBD2. The CDR3 bases are TGTGCCAGCGACCCTGGGGGTAGCGGGATACCGTATGAGCAGTTCTTC. Amino acid sequence: CASDPGGSGIPYEQFF.